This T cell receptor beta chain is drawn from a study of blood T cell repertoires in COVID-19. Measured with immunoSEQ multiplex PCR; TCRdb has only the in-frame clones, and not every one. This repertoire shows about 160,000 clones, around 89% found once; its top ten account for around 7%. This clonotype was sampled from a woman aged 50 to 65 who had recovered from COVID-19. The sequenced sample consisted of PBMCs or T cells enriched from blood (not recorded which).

In nucleotides, the CDR3 is TGTGCCAGCAGCCCGGGACAGGGAGAGTCAGATACGCAGTATTTT. It encodes CASSPGQGESDTQYF. The chain couples TRBV7-3 to TRBJ2-3; 9 bases are a match to TRBD1. Germline V gene lookup returns CDR1 SGHTA and CDR2 FQGTGA. Unmatched junction bases numbered 7, after V lost 5 bases and J lost 4 bases. CDR3 length: 15 residues.